This T cell receptor beta chain was sequenced in a study of control samples from healthy donors and cancer patients. Germline CDR1 reads WNHNN; CDR2 reads SYGVQD (reference sequence). V dropped 3 bases and J dropped 3; count of bases not matched to a gene: 11. The CDR3 sequence is 16 residues long. The method was immunoSEQ multiplex PCR; TCRdb's version includes in-frame clones alone and lacks a portion of them. The repertoire includes about 82,000 clones, about 87% of them detected once, and around a fifth sits in the top ten. This TCR was sampled from a man aged 50-59 years in good health. The chain couples TRBV10-1 to TRBJ2-7; 7 bases are a match to TRBD1. Material for sequencing was blood. CDR3 in amino acids: CASSESRAQGVYEQYF. CDR3 nucleotide sequence: TGCGCCAGCAGTGAATCCAGGGCGCAGGGGGTCTACGAGCAGTACTTC.